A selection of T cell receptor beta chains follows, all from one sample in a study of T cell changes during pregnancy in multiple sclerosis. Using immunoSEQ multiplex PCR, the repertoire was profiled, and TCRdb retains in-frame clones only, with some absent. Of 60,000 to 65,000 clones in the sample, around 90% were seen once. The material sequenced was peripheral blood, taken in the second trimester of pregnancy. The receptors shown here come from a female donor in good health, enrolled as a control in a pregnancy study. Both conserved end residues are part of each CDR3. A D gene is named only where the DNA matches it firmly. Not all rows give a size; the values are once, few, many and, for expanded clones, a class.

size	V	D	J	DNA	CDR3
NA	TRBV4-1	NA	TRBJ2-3	TGCGCCAGCAGCCAAGAGTTCAGGGTGACAGATACGCAGTATTTT	CASSQEFRVTDTQYF
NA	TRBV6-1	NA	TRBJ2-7	TGTGCCAGCAACGACGCTGGCGAGGGTACGTACGAGCAGTACTTC	CASNDAGEGTYEQYF
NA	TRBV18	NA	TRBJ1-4	TGTGCCAGCTCACCAGGACAGAATGAAAAACTGTTTTTT	CASSPGQNEKLFF
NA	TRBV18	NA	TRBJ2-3	TGTGCCAGCTCACTAGCCGCCACCACAGATACGCAGTATTTT	CASSLAATTDTQYF
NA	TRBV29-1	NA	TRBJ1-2	TGCAGCGTAGGGGACTACACCTTC	CSVGDYTF
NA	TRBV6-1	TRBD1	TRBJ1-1	TGTGCCAGCAGCATCACAGGGGGCACTGAAGCTTTCTTT	CASSITGGTEAFF
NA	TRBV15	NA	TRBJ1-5	TGTGCCACCAGCAGAGATCCAGGGGGCAATCAGCCCCAGCATTTT	CATSRDPGGNQPQHF
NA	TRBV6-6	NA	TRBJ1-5	TGTGCCAGCAGTTACTTGCGGAATCAGCCCCAGCATTTT	CASSYLRNQPQHF
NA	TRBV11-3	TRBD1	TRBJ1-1	TGTGCCAGCAGCCCGGGACAGGGAATGACTGAAGCTTTCTTT	CASSPGQGMTEAFF
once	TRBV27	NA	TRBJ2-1	TGTGCCAGCAGTCCCGGGCAGGGCTATTCATCCGCAAATGAGCAGTTCTTC	CASSPGQGYSSANEQFF
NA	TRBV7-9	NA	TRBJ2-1	TGTGCCAGCAGCTTAGACGCCCTAGGTGAGCAGTTCTTC	CASSLDALGEQFF
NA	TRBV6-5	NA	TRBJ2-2	TGTGCCAGCAGTTACCTGGGCAGCACCGGGGAGCTGTTTTTT	CASSYLGSTGELFF
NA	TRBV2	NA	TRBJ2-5	TGTGCCAGCATTTCCTATGATCGGGAGACCCAGTACTTC	CASISYDRETQYF
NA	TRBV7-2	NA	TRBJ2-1	TGTGCCAGCAGCTTAAACGCAGGGGTTATGTATGAGCAGTTCTTC	CASSLNAGVMYEQFF
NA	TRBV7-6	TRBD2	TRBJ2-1	TGTGCCAGCAGCTCGAATAAAGCGGGAGGGCCCCATGAGCAGTTCTTC	CASSSNKAGGPHEQFF
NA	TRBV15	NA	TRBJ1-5	TGTGCCACCCGAGGAAGCAATCAGCCCCAGCATTTT	CATRGSNQPQHF
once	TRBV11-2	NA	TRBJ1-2	TGTGCCAGCAGTTATTCGGGGTCCGACGGCTACACCTTC	CASSYSGSDGYTF